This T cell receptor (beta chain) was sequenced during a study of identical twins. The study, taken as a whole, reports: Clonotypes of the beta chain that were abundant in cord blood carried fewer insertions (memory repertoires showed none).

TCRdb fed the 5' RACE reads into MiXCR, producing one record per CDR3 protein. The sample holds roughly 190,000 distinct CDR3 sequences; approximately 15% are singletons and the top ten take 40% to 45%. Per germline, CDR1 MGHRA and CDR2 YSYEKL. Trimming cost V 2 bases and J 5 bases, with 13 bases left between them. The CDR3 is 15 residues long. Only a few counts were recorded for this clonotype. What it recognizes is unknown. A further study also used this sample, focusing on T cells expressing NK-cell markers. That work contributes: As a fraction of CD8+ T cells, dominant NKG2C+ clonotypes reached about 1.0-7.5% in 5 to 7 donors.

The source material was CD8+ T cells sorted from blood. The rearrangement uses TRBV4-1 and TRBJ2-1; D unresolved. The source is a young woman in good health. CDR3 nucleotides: TGCGCCAGCAGCCAAACCCCGACCAAGAACAATGAGCAGTTCTTC. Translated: CASSQTPTKNNEQFF.